The source of this T cell receptor beta chain is a study of CD8 T cells in Susac syndrome. An input of roughly 0.45 to 1 ug of RNA was subjected to reverse transcription using random hexamers. TCR beta CDR3 was amplified by immunoSEQ multiplex PCR. This amplification extended across 54 Vbeta and 13 Jbeta segments. In TCRdb, the immunoSEQ multiplex PCR reads were re-called with MiXCR into one record per CDR3 protein. This table has about 400,000 distinct CDR3 sequences, more than 80% appearing once. The CDR3 extends over 14 amino acids. The ends were cut back, 4 bases at V and 0 bases at J, with 9 bases in the middle. For this clonotype: Its antigen remains unidentified.

Included as multiple sclerosis controls were treatment-naive patients who had stable or active relapsing-remitting disease. Negative isolation yielded CD8+ and CD4+ T cells; FACS enriched TEMRA cells. Study findings and constraints: As the study acknowledged, the number of individuals who were part of its TCR sequencing and HLA analysis was relatively small.

The sequence was obtained from a human donor with multiple sclerosis. The chain uses TRBV12-3 or TRBV12-4 and TRBJ1-2; D unclear. The sequenced sample was CD8+ T cells from PBMCs. CDR3 region: CASSSAGTNYGYTF. Here the CDR3 DNA reads TGTGCCAGCAGTTCAGCGGGTACTAACTATGGCTACACCTTC.